This T cell receptor beta chain originates from a study of Ad26.COV2.S vaccination and SARS-CoV-2 variants. Assay: immunoSEQ multiplex PCR; the TCRdb copy retains only in-frame clones and omits some. The sample has about 320,000 clones; about 86% are singletons. With respect to this clone: The sample has other DNA sequences that encode this CDR3 too.

Regarding treatment: roughly 20 received Ad26.COV2.S at low or high dose, single or two shots; 5 received placebo; per-sample allocation not given. Vaccine and placebo recipients were sampled on day 63 after the first injection. CDR1 and CDR2 (germline): SGHRS, YFSETQ. Trimming removed 4 bases from V and 5 bases from J, with 10 bases in between. CDR3 length: 14 amino acids. This receptor was identified in a person aged 18-60 years who received the Ad26.COV2.S COVID-19 vaccine or a placebo. The specimen comprised peripheral blood, sampled in a trial of Ad26.COV2.S vaccine versus placebo. The chain uses TRBV5-1 and TRBJ1-6; possible D gene TRBD1, 5 bases. CDR3 region: CASSSRADNSPLHF. The CDR3 nucleotides are TGCGCCAGCAGCAGCAGGGCTGATAATTCACCCCTCCACTTT.